Below are 15 T cell receptor beta chains sequenced from a single sample in a study of read filtering for tumor transcriptome and immune sequencing. From approximately 430 ng of RNA, a library with molecular barcoded alpha/delta and beta/gamma adaptors was made. TCRdb recomputed calls from the reads with MiXCR, one row per CDR3 protein. The table lists 35,000 to 40,000 distinct CDR3 sequences, about an eighth of them singletons. The sample consisted of a population of CD138-negative cells sorted from bone marrow. Receptors originate from a donor aged 40 or over with multiple myeloma.

This clonotype was recorded many times. J is TRBJ2-7 and V is TRBV5-5; D perhaps matches TRBD2 (6 bases). Germline CDR1 reads SGHKS; CDR2 reads YYEKEE (reference sequence). The germline V and J ends were trimmed by 5 bases and 3 bases, with 12 bases remaining between them. The CDR3 has 13 residues. The CDR3 sequence is CASRREGGYEQYF. The CDR3 DNA reads as TGTGCCAGCAGGCGGGAAGGAGGCTACGAGCAGTACTTC.

This clonotype was recorded many times. The chain uses TRBV20-1 and TRBJ1-5, with unresolved D. V was cut by 1 base and J by 4 bases, with 11 bases left in between. The CDR3 has 14 amino acids. Germline V gene sequence: CDR1 DFQATT, CDR2 SNEGSKA (reference sequence). The CDR3 bases are TGCAGTGCTAGAGTCTCAAGGGTTAATCAGCCCCAGCATTTT. Encoded protein: CSARVSRVNQPQHF.

This clonotype has at least ten counts. The chain uses TRBV10-3 and TRBJ1-1; 7 positions match TRBD1. After removal of 11 bases from V and 0 bases from J, the junction contained 6 bases not matched to a gene. The CDR3 spans 13 residues. CDR1 and CDR2 from the germline V gene are ENHRY and SYGVKD. The chain's CDR3 is CAVSGGVNTEAFF. The CDR3, as DNA: TGTGCCGTTTCAGGGGGGGTGAACACTGAAGCTTTCTTT.

This clonotype came up many times. The rearrangement links TRBV5-5 to TRBJ2-1, with TRBD2 as a possible D gene (6 bases). Trimming cost V 5 bases and J 3 bases, with 21 bases left between them. The V gene's germline CDR1 is SGHKS and CDR2 YYEKEE (reference sequence). The CDR3 totals 17 residues. The CDR3 reads CASRPRDFEQFYNEQFF. In DNA form, the CDR3 reads TGTGCCAGCAGGCCACGGGACTTCGAACAATTCTACAATGAGCAGTTCTTC.

As regards this clonotype: A much larger clone lies a single base off, so this may be a read error. The rearrangement links TRBV7-9 to TRBJ1-2, with unresolved D. Germline CDR1 and CDR2: SEHNR and FQNEAQ (reference sequence). CDR3 length: 11 residues. CDR3 in amino acids: CAGSSNYGYTF. The CDR3, as DNA: TGTGCCGGCAGCTCTAACTATGGCTACACCTTC.

This clonotype was detected many times. The J gene is TRBJ2-7, the V gene TRBV7-2; 10 bases are a match to TRBD2. CDR1 and CDR2 from the germline V gene are SGHTA and FQGNSA. The CDR3 covers 15 residues. Unmatched junction bases numbered 6, after V lost 5 bases and J lost 2 bases. The CDR3 nucleotides read TGTGCCAGCAGCCCGGGACTAGCGTCTGCCTACGAGCAGTACTTC. This sequence encodes CASSPGLASAYEQYF.

The rearrangement joins TRBV23-1 to TRBJ2-3; perhaps TRBD2 as D (6 bases). TRBV23-1 carries the ORF label, with uncertain function. This CDR3 spans 14 amino acids. V lost 7 bases and J lost 1, with 12 bases in between. The DNA of the CDR3 is TGCGCCAGCACTTCTAGCGTTCGCACAGATACGCAGTATTTT. It is translated as CASTSSVRTDTQYF.

This clonotype was seen many times. V gene TRBV25-1 combines with J gene TRBJ1-1, with 12 bases identical to TRBD1. The germline V gene has CDR1 MGHDK and CDR2 SYGVNS. The CDR3 contains 17 residues. V lost 6 bases, J lost 4 bases, and 12 bases stayed unmatched. DNA for the CDR3: TGTGCCAGCAGGGGCTGGGGGGGGACAGGGGGCGGCACTGAAGCTTTCTTT. It codes for CASRGWGGTGGGTEAFF.

This clonotype was counted ten times or more. V gene TRBV29-1 combines with J gene TRBJ2-3, with D possibly TRBD2 on 6 matching bases. Germline CDR1 is SQVTM and CDR2 is ANQGSEA. V was cut by 8 bases and J by 4 bases, with 16 bases left in between. The CDR3 totals 13 residues. The CDR3 nucleotides read TGCAGCCTTGTGAGGGGAGGAGCAGATACGCAGTATTTT. This sequence encodes CSLVRGGADTQYF.

This clonotype was detected many times. This sequence joins TRBV20-1 and TRBJ2-1, with D unclear. The CDR3 spans 11 residues. CDR1 and CDR2 from the germline V gene are DFQATT and SNEGSKA (reference sequence). Trimming removed 3 bases from V and 6 bases from J, with 6 bases in between. The CDR3 sequence: CSASGFNEQFF. CDR3 bases: TGCAGTGCTAGCGGCTTCAATGAGCAGTTCTTC.

This clonotype was seen ten or more times. The chain employs TRBV6-2 or TRBV6-3 and TRBJ2-5; 9 bases line up with TRBD1. The length of the CDR3 is 15 residues. Per the germline V gene, CDR1 is MNHEY and CDR2 is SVGEGT. Trimming at V came to 5 bases and at J to 5 bases, leaving 9 bases not matched to a gene. The CDR3 DNA is TGTGCCAGCAGTACGATACAGGGGGCTCTTGAGACCCAGTACTTC. It encodes CASSTIQGALETQYF.

This clonotype was found many times. This CDR3 reads CAITGGGANVLTF. Written as DNA, the CDR3 is TGTGCCATCACGGGTGGAGGGGCCAACGTCCTGACTTTC. The chain is built from TRBV10-3 and TRBJ2-6; D is ambiguous. Germline V gene data show CDR1 as ENHRY and CDR2 as SYGVKD. V was cut by 7 bases and J by 4 bases, with 8 bases left in between. The CDR3 covers 13 residues.

This clonotype was picked up many times. The chain carries TRBV20-1 and TRBJ1-5; D remains ambiguous. V was shortened by 1 base and J by 5 bases, with 9 bases between the two germline ends. The germline gives CDR1 DFQATT, CDR2 SNEGSKA (reference sequence). This CDR3 comprises 13 residues. Here the CDR3 DNA reads TGCAGTGCTAGAGTGCGGGCGGATCAGCCCCAGCATTTT. Protein: CSARVRADQPQHF.

V and J are TRBV15 and TRBJ1-1; weak D call: TRBD1 (6 bases). The ends were cut back, 0 bases at V and 5 bases at J, with 7 bases in the middle. Germline V gene sequence: CDR1 LNHNV, CDR2 YYDKDF (reference sequence). The CDR3 extends over 13 amino acids. The CDR3, as DNA: TGTGCCACCAGCAGAGACAGGGGTACTGAAGCTTTCTTT. Translation: CATSRDRGTEAFF.

This clonotype has a handful of counts. This may stem from a read error, because a much larger clone lies one nucleotide away. CDR3 coding DNA: TGCGCCAGCAGCCGTGATGTAGACACAGATACGCAGTATTTT. Translation: CASSRDVDTDTQYF. This chain connects TRBV4-3 to TRBJ2-3; D remains ambiguous. In germline, CDR1 is LGHNA, CDR2 YSLEER. The CDR3 runs to 14 residues. Deletions cut 4 bases from V and 2 bases from J, with 10 bases between.